This is a list of T cell receptor beta chains from one sample in a study of graft-versus-host responses after intestinal transplantation. The data were produced by immunoSEQ multiplex PCR, yet TCRdb's version contains in-frame clones alone and is incomplete. The sample lists tens of thousands of clones; 70% to 90% were seen once. No antigen has been assigned to these receptors. The sequences come from unstimulated CD8+ T cells sorted from spleen or lymph node cells, collected before intestinal transplant. The receptors shown here come from a human donor who received an intestinal transplant. The CDR3 runs from the conserved cysteine through the conserved F or W. The order of the fields is D gene, J gene, V gene, CDR3 protein, CDR3 DNA. A D gene is named only where the DNA matches it firmly.

.,TRBJ2-7,TRBV10-2,CASSEEFLASRGTVDEQYF,TGCGCCAGCAGTGAGGAATTTCTGGCGAGCCGCGGGACAGTGGACGAGCAGTACTTC
.,TRBJ1-2,TRBV19,CASSMSGRGAWGLSDYGYTF,TGTGCCAGTAGTATGAGTGGGAGGGGGGCATGGGGCCTTTCGGATTATGGCTACACCTTC
TRBD1,TRBJ2-1,TRBV9,CASSQGDNEQFF,TGTGCCAGCAGCCAGGGGGACAATGAGCAGTTCTTC
.,TRBJ2-1,TRBV12-5,CASGSFEGGHYNEQFF,TGTGCTAGTGGCTCCTTCGAGGGGGGGCATTACAATGAGCAGTTCTTC
.,TRBJ1-2,TRBV11-2,CASSSLRDFPFYGYTF,TGTGCCAGCAGCTCGCTCCGGGACTTCCCCTTCTATGGCTACACCTTC
TRBD2,TRBJ2-7,TRBV5-6,CASSSGTSGSPPWEQYF,TGTGCCAGCAGCTCCGGGACTAGCGGGAGTCCCCCCTGGGAGCAGTACTTC
TRBD1,TRBJ1-1,TRBV5-6,CASSLGGGATEAFF,TGTGCCAGCAGCTTGGGAGGGGGCGCGACTGAAGCTTTCTTT
.,TRBJ2-3,TRBV2,CASILGGAPDTQYF,TGTGCCAGCATCTTAGGGGGGGCCCCAGATACGCAGTATTTT
.,TRBJ1-4,TRBV28,CASMPGENEKLFF,TGTGCCAGCATGCCGGGGGAAAATGAAAAACTGTTTTTT
.,TRBJ2-7,TRBV11-2,CASSPPAPYEQYF,TGTGCCAGCAGCCCCCCAGCGCCCTACGAGCAGTACTTC
.,TRBJ2-7,TRBV11-2,CASSLGLEQYF,TGTGCCAGCAGCTTGGGGCTCGAGCAGTACTTC